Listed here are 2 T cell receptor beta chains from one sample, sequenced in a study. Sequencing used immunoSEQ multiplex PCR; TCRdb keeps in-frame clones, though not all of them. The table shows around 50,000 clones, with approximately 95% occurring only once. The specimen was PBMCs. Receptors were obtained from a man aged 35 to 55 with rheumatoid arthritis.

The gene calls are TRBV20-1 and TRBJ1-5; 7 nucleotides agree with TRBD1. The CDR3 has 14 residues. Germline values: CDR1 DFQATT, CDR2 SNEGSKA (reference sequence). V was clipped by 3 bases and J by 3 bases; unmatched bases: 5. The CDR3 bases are TGCAGTGCTAGTATAGGGACAGACAATCAGCCCCAGCATTTT. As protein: CSASIGTDNQPQHF.

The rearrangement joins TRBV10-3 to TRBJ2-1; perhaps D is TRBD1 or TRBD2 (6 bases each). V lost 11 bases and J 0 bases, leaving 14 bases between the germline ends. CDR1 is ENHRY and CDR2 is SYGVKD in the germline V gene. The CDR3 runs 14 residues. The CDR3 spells CALRGESSYNEQFF. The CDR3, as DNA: TGTGCCCTAAGGGGGGAGAGCTCCTACAATGAGCAGTTCTTC.